This T cell receptor beta chain appears in the sequencing data of a study of cytomegalovirus exposure and HLA in healthy donors. Germline V gene data show CDR1 as SGHRS and CDR2 as YFSETQ. This CDR3 is built from 13 residues. Trimming stripped 8 bases from V and 4 bases from J, with 13 bases between. Note on this clone: Its matching antigen is unknown. In the same sample, other DNA sequences code for this CDR3.

Profiling relied on immunoSEQ multiplex PCR, and the TCRdb table lists in-frame clones only, not all of them. The sample has under 250,000 clones, about 90% seen once. Whole-study findings and limits: Most sequenced TCRs were rare (though some public TCRs occurred in many donors).

The chain has TRBV5-1 and TRBJ1-5; D gene unclear. The TCR was taken from a man younger than 35 in good health and CMV-seropositive. Sequencing used PBMCs. The DNA of the CDR3 is TGCGCCAGTAGTGCCATGGAGAATCAGCCCCAGCATTTT. The encoded protein is CASSAMENQPQHF.